This T cell receptor beta chain emerged from a study of vaccination effects on CD4 cells after COVID-19. Whole-study findings and limits: Clones of infection and vaccine origin contracted markedly late after vaccination. Vaccine-induced new clones formed most post-vaccine spike-reactive clones in convalescents.

Sequencing was performed with immunoSEQ multiplex PCR; in TCRdb, only in-frame clones are kept and a portion is missing. The sample consists of nearly 50,000 clones, about four fifths of them appearing once. Having been cultured for about ten days, the cells underwent CD4+ T cell isolation. By PCR, the person was confirmed to have had SARS-CoV-2 infection between March and December 2020. Subjects were given two BNT162b2 or mRNA-1273 vaccine doses. Worth noting for this clone: No antigen is known for it.

The clonotype originates from a human donor who had a prior SARS-CoV-2 infection. This sample comprised CD4+ T cells from PBMCs cultured without peptide, obtained after COVID-19 vaccination.

CDR3 sequence reads: CAISDRAADSNQPQHF. The CDR3 DNA reads as TGTGCCATCAGTGATAGGGCGGCGGATAGCAATCAGCCCCAGCATTTT. The rearrangement uses TRBV10-3 and TRBJ1-5; unclear D gene. The V end lost 3 bases, the J end lost 0 bases, and 12 bases lay between the germline ends. Germline assignment: CDR1 ENHRY and CDR2 SYGVKD. This CDR3 is built from 16 residues.